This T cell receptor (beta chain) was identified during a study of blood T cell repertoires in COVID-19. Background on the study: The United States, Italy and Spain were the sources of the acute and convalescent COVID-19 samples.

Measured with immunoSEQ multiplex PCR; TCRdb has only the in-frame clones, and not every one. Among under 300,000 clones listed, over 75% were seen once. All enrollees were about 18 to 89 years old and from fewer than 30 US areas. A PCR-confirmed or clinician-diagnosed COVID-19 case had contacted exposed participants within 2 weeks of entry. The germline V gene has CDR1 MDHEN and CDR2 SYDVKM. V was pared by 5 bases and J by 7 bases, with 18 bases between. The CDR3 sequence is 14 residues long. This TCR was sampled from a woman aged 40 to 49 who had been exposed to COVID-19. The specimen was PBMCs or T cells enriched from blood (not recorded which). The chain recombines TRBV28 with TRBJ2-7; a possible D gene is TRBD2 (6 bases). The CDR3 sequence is CASSRDGGAREQYV. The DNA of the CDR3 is TGTGCCAGCAGTCGAGACGGAGGGGCGCGTGAGCAGTACGTC.